This T cell receptor beta chain is from a study of cytomegalovirus exposure and HLA in healthy donors. The study, taken as a whole, reports: A later analysis found that most CMV-associated TCR beta chains appeared HLA-restricted.

V lost 6 bases and J lost 2, with 17 bases in between. Germline loops: CDR1 MDHEN, CDR2 SYDVKM. This CDR3 is built from 15 residues. The PCR contained 60 Vbeta and 13 Jbeta primers. Assay: immunoSEQ multiplex PCR; the TCRdb copy retains only in-frame clones and omits some. This sample has 170,000 or so clones; roughly 77% occur once, and the top ten carry 1%. Of note for this clone: The target antigen is unknown.

This receptor was identified in a woman between 50 and 59 years old in good health and CMV-seropositive. The sample taken for sequencing was PBMCs. The chain is built from TRBV28 and TRBJ2-7, with D possibly being TRBD2 (7 bases). The CDR3 loop reads CASRRGGGSPYEQYF. The CDR3 nucleotides read TGTGCCAGCAGGAGGGGAGGGGGGAGCCCCTACGAGCAGTACTTC.